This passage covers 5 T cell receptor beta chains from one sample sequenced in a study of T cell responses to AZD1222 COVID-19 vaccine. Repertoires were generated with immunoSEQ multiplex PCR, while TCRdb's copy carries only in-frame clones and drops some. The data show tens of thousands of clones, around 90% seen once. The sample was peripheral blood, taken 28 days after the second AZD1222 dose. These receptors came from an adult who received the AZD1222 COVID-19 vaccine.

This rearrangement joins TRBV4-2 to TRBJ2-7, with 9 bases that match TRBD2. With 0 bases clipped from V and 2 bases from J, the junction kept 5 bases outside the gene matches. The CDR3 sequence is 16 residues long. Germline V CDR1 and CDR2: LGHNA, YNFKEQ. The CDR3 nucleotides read TGTGCCAGCAGCCAAGAAGCGGGAGGACGAACCTACGAGCAGTACTTC. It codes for CASSQEAGGRTYEQYF.

The CDR3 nucleotides read TGTGCCAGCACCCAACAGAGGGGCTCGAACACTGAAGCTTTCTTT. This encodes CASTQQRGSNTEAFF. The chain uses TRBV6-5 and TRBJ1-1; D perhaps matches TRBD1 (5 bases). This CDR3 has 15 amino acids. Trimming stripped 7 bases from V and 1 base from J, with 16 bases between. The V gene's germline CDR1 is MNHEY and CDR2 SVGAGI.

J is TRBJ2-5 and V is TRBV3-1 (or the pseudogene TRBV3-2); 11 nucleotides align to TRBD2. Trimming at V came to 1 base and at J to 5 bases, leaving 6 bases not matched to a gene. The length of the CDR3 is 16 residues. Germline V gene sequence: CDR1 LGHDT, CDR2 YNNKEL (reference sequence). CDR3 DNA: TGTGCCAGCAGCCAAGGGGGGGCTAGCGGGAGGGAGACCCAGTACTTC. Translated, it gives CASSQGGASGRETQYF.

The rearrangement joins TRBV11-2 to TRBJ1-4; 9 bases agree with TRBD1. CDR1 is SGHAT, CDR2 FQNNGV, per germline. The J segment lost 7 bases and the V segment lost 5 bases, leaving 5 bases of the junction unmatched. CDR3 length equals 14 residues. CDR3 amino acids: CASSIGQGTEKLFF. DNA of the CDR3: TGTGCCAGCAGCATAGGACAGGGGACTGAAAAACTGTTTTTT. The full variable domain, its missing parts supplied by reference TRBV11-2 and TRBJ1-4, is EAGVAQSPRYKIIEKRQSVAFWCNPISGHATLYWYQQILGQGPKLLIQFQNNGVVDDSQLPKDRFSAERLKGVDSTLKIQPAKLEDSAVYLCASSIGQGTEKLFFGSGTQLSVL.

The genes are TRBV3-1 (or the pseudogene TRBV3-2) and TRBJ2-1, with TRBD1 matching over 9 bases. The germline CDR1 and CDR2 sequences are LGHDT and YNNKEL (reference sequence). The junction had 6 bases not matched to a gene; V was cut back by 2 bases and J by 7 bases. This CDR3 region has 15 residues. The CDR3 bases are TGTGCCAGCAGCCAAACCGGGACAGGGAAGAATGAGCAGTTCTTC. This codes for CASSQTGTGKNEQFF.